This paragraph reports one TCR beta chain. No antigen is known for it. The record originates from a study of cytomegalovirus exposure and HLA in healthy donors. Germline CDR1 and CDR2: MNHEY and SVGAGI. CDR3 length: 14 residues. With V trimmed by 8 bases and J by 7 bases, 8 bases remained unmatched. Findings of the study overall: Researchers reportedly found TCR beta sequences accurately predicted most subjects' HLA-A and HLA-B alleles. Specificity for CMV antigens was confirmed in vitro for a few of the CMV-associated chains.

In the PCR, 60 Vbeta and 13 Jbeta primers were used. The assay was immunoSEQ multiplex PCR, and TCRdb's table has in-frame clones only and misses some. Seen here are 150,000 to 200,000 clones, 80% observed once, and the top ten hold under 7.5%. This chain links TRBV6-5 with TRBJ1-4, with 9 bases lining up with TRBD1. The sequence was obtained from a man under 40 in good health and CMV-seropositive. Sequencing was done on a sample of PBMCs. The DNA of the CDR3 is TGTGCCAGCTCCCCTACAGGGGGCCGTGAAAAACTGTTTTTT. Translating it yields CASSPTGGREKLFF.